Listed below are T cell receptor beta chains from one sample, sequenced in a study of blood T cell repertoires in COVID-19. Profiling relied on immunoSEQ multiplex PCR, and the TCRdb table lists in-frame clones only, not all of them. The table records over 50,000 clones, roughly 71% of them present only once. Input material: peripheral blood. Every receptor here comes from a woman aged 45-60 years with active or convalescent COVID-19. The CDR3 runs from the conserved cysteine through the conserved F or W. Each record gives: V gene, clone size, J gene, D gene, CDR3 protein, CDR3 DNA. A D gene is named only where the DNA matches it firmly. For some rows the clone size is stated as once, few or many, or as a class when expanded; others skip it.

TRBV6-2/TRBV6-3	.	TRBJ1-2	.	CASNPREVYGYTF	TGTGCCAGCAACCCGCGCGAGGTCTATGGCTACACCTTC
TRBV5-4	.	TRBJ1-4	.	CASSFSSNRATNEKLFF	TGTGCCAGCAGCTTCTCCTCCAACAGAGCAACTAATGAAAAACTGTTTTTT
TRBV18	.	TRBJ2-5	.	CASSSDSSMAQYF	TGTGCCAGCTCATCTGACAGCTCGATGGCCCAGTACTTC
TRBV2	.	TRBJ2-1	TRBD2	CASSETSLAGHEQFF	TGTGCCAGCAGTGAGACGAGCCTAGCGGGTCATGAGCAGTTCTTC
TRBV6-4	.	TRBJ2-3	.	CASSESSGTDTQYF	TGTGCCAGCAGTGAGTCTAGCGGCACAGATACGCAGTATTTT
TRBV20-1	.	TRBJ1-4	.	CSASGEISEKLFF	TGCAGTGCTAGTGGGGAGATCAGTGAAAAACTGTTTTTT
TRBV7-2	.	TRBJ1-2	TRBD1	CASSSRGQGRDLYGYTF	TGTGCCAGCAGCTCTAGGGGACAGGGGCGAGATCTCTATGGCTACACCTTC
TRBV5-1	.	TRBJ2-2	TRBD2	CASSLTSGNTGELFF	TGCGCCAGCAGCTTGACTAGCGGGAACACCGGGGAGCTGTTTTTT
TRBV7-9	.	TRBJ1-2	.	CASSQGYYYGYTF	TGTGCCAGCAGCCAGGGATACTACTATGGCTACACCTTC
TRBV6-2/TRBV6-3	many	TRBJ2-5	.	CASSYTGGGGETQYF	TGTGCCAGCAGTTACACAGGGGGAGGGGGCGAGACCCAGTACTTC
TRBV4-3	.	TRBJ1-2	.	CASSQEQGRNYGYTF	TGCGCCAGCAGCCAAGAGCAGGGGCGGAACTATGGCTACACCTTC